This T cell receptor beta chain was retrieved from a study of T cells after yellow fever vaccination. Overall study: The fractions with low cell numbers were processed using SMART-Seq v4 Ultra Low Input. Notes on the study in general: Post-booster repertoires again held most primary-vaccination clones (roughly 95% CD4, around 90% CD8).

TCR cDNA was made by 5'RACE template switching, adding a universal primer site and UMIs. MiXCR, applied by TCRdb to the 5' RACE reads, yields one record per CDR3 protein. The data contain 300,000 to 400,000 distinct CDR3 sequences, more than 5.5% of them singletons. This clonotype was observed a handful of times. The antigen remains undetermined. V was trimmed by 4 bases and J by 6 bases, leaving 8 bases between them. This CDR3 is 13 amino acids long. CDR1 is SGHRS, CDR2 YFSETQ, per germline. The material was PBMCs, obtained 5 days after the yellow fever booster vaccination. This chain links TRBV5-1 with TRBJ1-6; D unclear. The receptor was isolated from a man aged 30 to 39 who received the YFV17D yellow fever vaccine. In DNA form, the CDR3 reads TGCGCCAGCAGCCCCGAGGGTAATTCACCCCTCCACTTT. Its translation: CASSPEGNSPLHF.